This entry lists 16 T cell receptor beta chains sequenced from one sample in a study of cytomegalovirus exposure and HLA in healthy donors. PCR was performed using 60 Vbeta and 13 Jbeta primers. Profiled with immunoSEQ multiplex PCR; TCRdb holds only in-frame clones, not every one. Of more than 90,000 clones in the sample, roughly 80% were seen once. Sequenced input: PBMCs. The receptor source for this set is a man aged 35 to 55 in good health and CMV-seropositive.

The rearrangement uses TRBV11-3 and TRBJ2-3, with 10 bases matching TRBD1. In germline, CDR1 is SGHNT, CDR2 YENEEA. After removal of 1 base from V and 1 base from J, the junction contained 5 bases not matched to a gene. The length of the CDR3 is 17 residues. The CDR3 is CASSLGSGTGGTDTQYF. The CDR3, as DNA: TGTGCCAGCAGCTTAGGGTCCGGGACAGGGGGCACAGATACGCAGTATTTT.

The chain links TRBV9 to TRBJ2-1; possible D gene TRBD1, 5 bases. Germline-derived CDR1 and CDR2 are SGDLS and YYNGEE. Deletions cut 0 bases from V and 8 bases from J, with 12 bases between. The CDR3 is made up of 14 amino acids. DNA for the CDR3: TGTGCCAGCAGCGTAGTCGCAGGGTTGGATGAGCAGTTCTTC. Encoded protein: CASSVVAGLDEQFF.

This chain uses TRBV7-2 with TRBJ1-5; a weak D match, TRBD1 (5 bases). Germline CDR1 is SGHTA and CDR2 is FQGNSA. The CDR3 spans 14 residues. Trimming took off 4 bases at V and 3 bases at J, with 10 bases between the two ends. CDR3 sequence: CASSSGQVNQPQHF. CDR3 bases: TGTGCCAGCAGCTCTGGACAAGTCAATCAGCCCCAGCATTTT. Using reference TRBV7-2 and TRBJ1-5 for the parts outside the CDR3, the full variable domain is GAGVSQSPSNKVTEKGKDVELRCDPISGHTALYWYRQSLGQGLEFLIYFQGNSAPDKSGLPSDRFSAERTGGSVSTLTIQRTQQEDSAVYLCASSSGQVNQPQHFGDGTRLSIL.

The V gene is TRBV28, the J gene TRBJ1-1, with a tentative D call TRBD1 (5 bases). Germline CDR1 MDHEN, CDR2 SYDVKM. The V and J ends lost 3 bases and 2 bases respectively, with 13 bases between them. This CDR3 comprises 15 residues. The CDR3 is CASSFAGKGNTEAFF. DNA of the CDR3: TGTGCCAGCAGTTTTGCAGGGAAAGGAAACACTGAAGCTTTCTTT.

This chain links TRBV9 with TRBJ2-3; possible D gene TRBD2, 7 bases. CDR3 length: 17 residues. V was trimmed by 4 bases and J by 1 base, leaving 19 bases between them. The germline gives CDR1 SGDLS, CDR2 YYNGEE. The CDR3 loop is CASSPTGRGRGTDTQYF. Written as DNA, the CDR3 is TGTGCCAGCAGCCCAACCGGGCGGGGGCGGGGCACAGATACGCAGTATTTT.

The rearrangement uses TRBV5-1 and TRBJ2-5; 10 nucleotides match TRBD1. This CDR3 is 15 amino acids long. After removal of 1 base from V and 2 bases from J, the junction contained 2 bases not matched to a gene. Germline-derived CDR1 and CDR2 are SGHRS and YFSETQ. The CDR3 DNA is TGCGCCAGCAGCTTGCGGACAGGGGGGCAAGAGACCCAGTACTTC. As protein: CASSLRTGGQETQYF.

This clone was seen only a few times. This chain connects TRBV27 to TRBJ1-2; 7 nucleotides align to TRBD1. V trimming: 1 base; J trimming: 6 bases; junction bases outside the gene matches: 8. Germline V CDR1 and CDR2: MNHEY, SMNVEV (reference sequence). The length of the CDR3 is 15 residues. The DNA of the CDR3 is TGTGCCAGCAGTTTATTGGGAACAGGGGTTAATGGCTACACCTTC. Translation gives CASSLLGTGVNGYTF.

V usage is TRBV28 and J usage is TRBJ2-6; TRBD2 matches at 7 bases. The germline V gene encodes CDR1 MDHEN and CDR2 SYDVKM. With 7 bases clipped from V and 0 bases from J, the junction kept 15 bases outside the gene matches. This CDR3 is built from 19 residues. The CDR3 is CASMRFTGGSTSGANVLTF. CDR3 sequence (DNA): TGTGCCAGCATGCGATTCACGGGGGGTTCAACCTCTGGGGCCAACGTCCTGACTTTC. Full variable domain (outside the CDR3, taken from reference TRBV28 and TRBJ2-6): DVKVTQSSRYLVKRTGEKVFLECVQDMDHENMFWYRQDPGLGLRLIYFSYDVKMKEKGDIPEGYSVSREKKERFSLILESASTNQTSMYLCASMRFTGGSTSGANVLTFGAGSRLTVL.

The J gene is TRBJ1-2, the V gene TRBV6-1; 9 nucleotides match TRBD1. There are 15 residues in the CDR3. Unmatched junction bases numbered 12, after V lost 6 bases and J lost 7 bases. Germline loops: CDR1 MNHNS, CDR2 SASEGT. This CDR3 reads CASRDQLSDRGGYTF. The CDR3 bases are TGTGCCAGCAGAGACCAGCTCTCGGACAGGGGTGGCTACACCTTC.

V gene TRBV6-6 combines with J gene TRBJ2-6, with D tentatively TRBD1 (6 bases). Trimming cost V 7 bases and J 0 bases, with 13 bases left between them. This CDR3 is 16 amino acids long. The germline V gene has CDR1 MNHNY and CDR2 SVGAGI (reference sequence). CDR3 sequence reads: CASNDGTNSGANVLTF. CDR3 nucleotide sequence: TGTGCCAGCAATGACGGGACAAACTCTGGGGCCAACGTCCTGACTTTC.

This chain joins TRBV4-1 and TRBJ2-7; D is possibly TRBD2 (6 bases). The CDR3 has 15 amino acids. Germline CDR1 and CDR2: MGHRA and YSYEKL. With 3 bases removed from V and 2 bases from J, the gap between germline ends came to 14 bases. The CDR3 nucleotides read TGCGCCAGCAGCCACCGACTCGCGGGGACCTACGAGCAGTACTTC. Protein: CASSHRLAGTYEQYF.

This chain uses TRBV15 with TRBJ1-4, with D perhaps matching TRBD1 (5 bases). Germline loops: CDR1 LNHNV, CDR2 YYDKDF (reference sequence). This CDR3 region has 16 residues. V was clipped by 1 base and J by 8 bases, with 17 bases between them. CDR3 nucleotides: TGTGCCACCAGCAGAGGGATACAGGTGCCGTTGGAAAAACTGTTTTTT. This sequence encodes CATSRGIQVPLEKLFF.

V gene TRBV4-1 combines with J gene TRBJ1-2, with a tentative D call TRBD1 (5 bases). CDR1 is MGHRA, CDR2 YSYEKL, per germline. Trimming left V 0 bases short and J 7 bases short, with 15 bases between. The CDR3 spans 15 residues. CDR3 DNA sequence: TGCGCCAGCAGCCAAGATATGCGGCAGGGAAGTGGCTACACCTTC. As protein: CASSQDMRQGSGYTF.

The chain employs TRBV9 and TRBJ2-3; 12 nucleotides line up with TRBD2. The ends lost 0 bases at V and 4 bases at J; junction bases unmatched: 9. Germline loops: CDR1 SGDLS, CDR2 YYNGEE. The CDR3 contains 18 residues. CDR3 loop: CASSVGYLAGGPADTQYF. CDR3 DNA: TGTGCCAGCAGCGTAGGTTACCTAGCGGGAGGGCCAGCAGATACGCAGTATTTT. Full variable domain (outside the CDR3, taken from reference TRBV9 and TRBJ2-3): DSGVTQTPKHLITATGQRVTLRCSPRSGDLSVYWYQQSLDQGLQFLIQYYNGEERAKGNILERFSAQQFPDLHSELNLSSLELGDSALYFCASSVGYLAGGPADTQYFGPGTRLTVL.

The rearrangement links TRBV11-3 to TRBJ2-7; the match to TRBD1 covers 10 bases. The CDR3 spans 13 residues. Germline V gives CDR1 SGHNT, CDR2 YENEEA. With V trimmed by 6 bases and J by 4 bases, 3 bases remained unmatched. Written as DNA, the CDR3 is TGTGCCAGCAGTAGACAGGGGGCATACGAGCAGTACTTC. This sequence encodes CASSRQGAYEQYF. The full variable domain, rest sourced from reference TRBV11-3 and TRBJ2-7, is EAGVVQSPRYKIIEKKQPVAFWCNPISGHNTLYWYLQNLGQGPELLIRYENEEAVDDSQLPKDRFSAERLKGVDSTLKIQPAELGDSAVYLCASSRQGAYEQYFGPGTRLTVT.

The chain combines TRBV28 with TRBJ2-7; 9 bases are a match to TRBD1. The J segment lost 3 bases and the V segment lost 7 bases, leaving 10 bases of the junction unmatched. CDR1 and CDR2 (germline): MDHEN, SYDVKM. This CDR3 contains 15 residues. CDR3 sequence (DNA): TGTGCCAGCATCCCCAGACAGGGGGTGGACTACGAGCAGTACTTC. Amino acid sequence: CASIPRQGVDYEQYF.